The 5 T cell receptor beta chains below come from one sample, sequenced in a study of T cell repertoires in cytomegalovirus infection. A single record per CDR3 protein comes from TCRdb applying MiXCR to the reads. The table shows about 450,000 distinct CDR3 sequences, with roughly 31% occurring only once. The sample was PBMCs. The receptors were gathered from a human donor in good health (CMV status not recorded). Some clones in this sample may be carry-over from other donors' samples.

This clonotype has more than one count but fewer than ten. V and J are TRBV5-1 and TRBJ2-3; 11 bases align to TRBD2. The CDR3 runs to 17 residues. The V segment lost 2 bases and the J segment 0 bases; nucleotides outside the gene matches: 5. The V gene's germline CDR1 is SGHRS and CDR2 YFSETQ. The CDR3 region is CASSFLGLAVSTDTQYF. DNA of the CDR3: TGCGCCAGCAGCTTCCTGGGACTAGCGGTTAGCACAGATACGCAGTATTTT.

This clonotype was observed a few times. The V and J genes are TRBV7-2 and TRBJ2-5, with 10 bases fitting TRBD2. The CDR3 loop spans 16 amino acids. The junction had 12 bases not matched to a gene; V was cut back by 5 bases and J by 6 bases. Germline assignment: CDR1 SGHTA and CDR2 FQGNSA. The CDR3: CASSGGERGGGKTQYF. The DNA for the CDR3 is TGTGCCAGCAGCGGCGGGGAGCGGGGGGGCGGAAAGACCCAGTACTTC.

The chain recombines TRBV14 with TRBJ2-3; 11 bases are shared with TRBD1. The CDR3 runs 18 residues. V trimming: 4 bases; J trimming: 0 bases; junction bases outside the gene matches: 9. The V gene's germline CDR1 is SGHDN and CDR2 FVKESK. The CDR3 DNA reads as TGTGCCAGCAGCCCGTGGACAGGGGGCGTTTTGAGCACAGATACGCAGTATTTT. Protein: CASSPWTGGVLSTDTQYF.

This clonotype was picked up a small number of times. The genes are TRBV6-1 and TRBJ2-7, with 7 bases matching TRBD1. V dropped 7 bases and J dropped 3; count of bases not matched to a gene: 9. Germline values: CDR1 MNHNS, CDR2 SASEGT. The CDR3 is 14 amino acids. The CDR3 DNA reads TGTGCCAGCACTCACCGGGACAGTCGCTACGAGCAGTACTTC. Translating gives CASTHRDSRYEQYF.

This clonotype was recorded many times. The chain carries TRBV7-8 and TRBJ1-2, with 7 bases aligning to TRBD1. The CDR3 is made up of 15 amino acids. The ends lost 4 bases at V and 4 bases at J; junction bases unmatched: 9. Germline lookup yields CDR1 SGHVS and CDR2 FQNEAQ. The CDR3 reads CASSSRQGPTYGYTF. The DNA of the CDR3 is TGTGCCAGCAGCTCGCGACAGGGTCCGACCTATGGCTACACCTTC.